A selection of T cell receptor beta chains follows, all from one sample in a study of blood T cells in healthy people across ages. From the 5' RACE reads, TCRdb called clonotypes with MiXCR, one entry per CDR3 protein. The sample records 1.5 million to 2 million distinct CDR3 sequences, around half being singletons. The sequenced sample was blood. These receptors all stem from a woman in her thirties or forties in good health. Both conserved end residues are part of each CDR3. Fields, in order: J gene, clone size, D gene, V gene, CDR3 DNA, CDR3 protein. D genes are given only for firm matches. Clone sizes are given selectively: once, few, many, or a class where the clone is expanded.

j_gene: TRBJ2-4
abundance: -
d_gene: TRBD1
v_gene: TRBV3-1
CDR3nt: TGTGCCAGCAGCCAAGGGGCGGGACAGGGAAGTAACATTCAGTACTTC
CDR3aa: CASSQGAGQGSNIQYF

j_gene: TRBJ2-1
abundance: -
d_gene: TRBD1
v_gene: TRBV25-1
CDR3nt: TGTGCCAGCAGTGACCGGGACAGGGGGCTTGGGGAGAAGTTCTTC
CDR3aa: CASSDRDRGLGEKFF

j_gene: TRBJ1-1
abundance: -
d_gene: -
v_gene: TRBV7-2
CDR3nt: TGTGCCAGCAGCTTAGACAGTAGTCTCACTGAAGCTTTCTTT
CDR3aa: CASSLDSSLTEAFF

j_gene: TRBJ2-7
abundance: -
d_gene: -
v_gene: TRBV28
CDR3nt: TGTGCCAGCAGGGACGCAGGGAGCTCCTACGAGCAGTACTTC
CDR3aa: CASRDAGSSYEQYF

j_gene: TRBJ2-4
abundance: -
d_gene: -
v_gene: TRBV12-3/TRBV12-4
CDR3nt: TGTGCCAGCAGTTTGCAGGGAAACAACATAGACATTCAGTACTTC
CDR3aa: CASSLQGNNIDIQYF

j_gene: TRBJ1-5
abundance: few
d_gene: -
v_gene: TRBV27
CDR3nt: TGTGCCAGCAGTCCAACAGGGCCCAATCAGCCCCAGCATTTT
CDR3aa: CASSPTGPNQPQHF

j_gene: TRBJ1-6
abundance: -
d_gene: TRBD1
v_gene: TRBV10-3
CDR3nt: TGTGCCATCAGCAGGGACAGGGTTAATTCACCCCTCCACTTT
CDR3aa: CAISRDRVNSPLHF

j_gene: TRBJ2-1
abundance: -
d_gene: TRBD2
v_gene: TRBV4-2
CDR3nt: TGTGCCAGCAGCCCAAGTGAGAGGCTAGCGGGGGGCTACAATGAGCAGTTCTTC
CDR3aa: CASSPSERLAGGYNEQFF

j_gene: TRBJ2-1
abundance: -
d_gene: TRBD1
v_gene: TRBV5-1
CDR3nt: TGCGCCAGCAGCCCCCTCCGGGGACAGCGCGTAGGAGAGCAGTTCTTC
CDR3aa: CASSPLRGQRVGEQFF

j_gene: TRBJ2-3
abundance: -
d_gene: TRBD1
v_gene: TRBV2
CDR3nt: TGTGCCAGCAGGGGGCTAGACAGGGTTCCAGATACGCAGTATTTT
CDR3aa: CASRGLDRVPDTQYF

j_gene: TRBJ2-1
abundance: few
d_gene: TRBD2
v_gene: TRBV5-1
CDR3nt: TGCGCCAGCAGCTTGTCTAGCGGGGGGGTCTACAATGAGCAGTTCTTC
CDR3aa: CASSLSSGGVYNEQFF

j_gene: TRBJ2-1
abundance: few
d_gene: TRBD2
v_gene: TRBV7-2
CDR3nt: TGTGCCAGCAGCTTAAGGACTAGCGGGGGGGCCAATCCAAATGAGCAGTTCTTC
CDR3aa: CASSLRTSGGANPNEQFF

j_gene: TRBJ2-3
abundance: -
d_gene: -
v_gene: TRBV11-3
CDR3nt: TGTGCCAGCAGCTTAGCACCAGGGACTTATGGGAAGCAGTATTTT
CDR3aa: CASSLAPGTYGKQYF

j_gene: TRBJ1-6
abundance: few
d_gene: -
v_gene: TRBV7-2
CDR3nt: TGTGCCAGCAGCTCACAACCCTATAATTCACCCCTCCACTTT
CDR3aa: CASSSQPYNSPLHF

j_gene: TRBJ1-5
abundance: few
d_gene: -
v_gene: TRBV9
CDR3nt: TGTGCCAGCAGCGTGACGGGAGGCGATCAGCCCCAGCATTTT
CDR3aa: CASSVTGGDQPQHF

j_gene: TRBJ2-1
abundance: few
d_gene: -
v_gene: TRBV29-1
CDR3nt: TGCAGCGTTGTCAGGGGCAACTCCTACAATGAGCAGTTCTTC
CDR3aa: CSVVRGNSYNEQFF

j_gene: TRBJ2-5
abundance: few
d_gene: -
v_gene: TRBV20-1
CDR3nt: TGCAGTGCTGGCTACAGGGTGGGCGAGACCCAGTACTTC
CDR3aa: CSAGYRVGETQYF

j_gene: TRBJ2-3
abundance: -
d_gene: -
v_gene: TRBV4-2
CDR3nt: TGTGCCAGCAGCCAAGATCGAGGCGGTGTTAGAGCTGTGGCGCAGTATTTT
CDR3aa: CASSQDRGGVRAVAQYF

j_gene: TRBJ2-7
abundance: -
d_gene: -
v_gene: TRBV7-7
CDR3nt: TGTGCTAGCAGCTTAGCTGAGGCCGCCCCACTGTACTTC
CDR3aa: CASSLAEAAPLYF

j_gene: TRBJ1-2
abundance: -
d_gene: -
v_gene: TRBV6-1
CDR3nt: TGTGCCAGCAGGCGGGACGGAGGCTATGGCTACACCTTC
CDR3aa: CASRRDGGYGYTF

j_gene: TRBJ2-3
abundance: -
d_gene: TRBD2
v_gene: TRBV7-2
CDR3nt: TGTGCCAGCAGCCCCCTTAGCGGGGGGTGGGATACGCAGTATTTT
CDR3aa: CASSPLSGGWDTQYF

j_gene: TRBJ1-2
abundance: -
d_gene: TRBD1
v_gene: TRBV20-1
CDR3nt: TGCAGTGCTAGGGAAACCGGGACAGGAGAAACAGTCTACACCTTC
CDR3aa: CSARETGTGETVYTF

j_gene: TRBJ2-7
abundance: few
d_gene: -
v_gene: TRBV5-1
CDR3nt: TGCGCCAGCAGCTTGTTCCACGGAACCGAGCAGTACTTC
CDR3aa: CASSLFHGTEQYF

j_gene: TRBJ2-5
abundance: few
d_gene: TRBD2
v_gene: TRBV27
CDR3nt: TGTGCCAGCAGTTTAAAGCGGGGGGATCAAGAGACCCAGTACTTC
CDR3aa: CASSLKRGDQETQYF

j_gene: TRBJ2-1
abundance: -
d_gene: -
v_gene: TRBV29-1
CDR3nt: TGCAGCGTTGGGGCAGACTACAATGAGCAGTTCTTC
CDR3aa: CSVGADYNEQFF

j_gene: TRBJ2-1
abundance: -
d_gene: TRBD1
v_gene: TRBV18
CDR3nt: TGTGCCAGCTTAGAGAGGGGGCTGAGGAATGAGCAGTTCTTC
CDR3aa: CASLERGLRNEQFF

j_gene: TRBJ1-6
abundance: -
d_gene: TRBD1
v_gene: TRBV15
CDR3nt: TGTGCCACCAGCAGAGAGACAGGGGTTTCACCCCTCCACTTT
CDR3aa: CATSRETGVSPLHF

j_gene: TRBJ2-4
abundance: -
d_gene: -
v_gene: TRBV20-1
CDR3nt: TGCAGTGCTAGAGAGGCGCCTAGTACTGGCAAAATTCAGTACTTC
CDR3aa: CSAREAPSTGKIQYF

j_gene: TRBJ2-3
abundance: -
d_gene: -
v_gene: TRBV29-1
CDR3nt: TGCAGCGTTGTGGACCGAGCGGAACCCACAGATACGCAGTATTTT
CDR3aa: CSVVDRAEPTDTQYF

j_gene: TRBJ2-1
abundance: -
d_gene: TRBD2
v_gene: TRBV5-1
CDR3nt: TGCGCCACCCAGCGGGGACCCACTTACAATGAGCAGTTCTTC
CDR3aa: CATQRGPTYNEQFF

j_gene: TRBJ2-7
abundance: -
d_gene: -
v_gene: TRBV7-9
CDR3nt: TGTGCCGGCAGCTTGGAATACGAGCAGTACTTC
CDR3aa: CAGSLEYEQYF

j_gene: TRBJ1-1
abundance: once
d_gene: -
v_gene: TRBV4-1
CDR3nt: TGCGCCAGCAGCCAAGGTCGGGGGCTCGACACTGAAGCTTTCTTT
CDR3aa: CASSQGRGLDTEAFF

j_gene: TRBJ2-7
abundance: -
d_gene: -
v_gene: TRBV12-3/TRBV12-4
CDR3nt: TGTGCCAGCAGTTTAACTCAAAGGGGGGGCAGTACGTACGAGCAGTACTTC
CDR3aa: CASSLTQRGGSTYEQYF

j_gene: TRBJ2-5
abundance: few
d_gene: -
v_gene: TRBV7-6
CDR3nt: TGTGCCAGCAGCTTGGGGGGGGGCTTGATGGAGACCCAGTACTTC
CDR3aa: CASSLGGGLMETQYF

j_gene: TRBJ2-5
abundance: -
d_gene: -
v_gene: TRBV5-6
CDR3nt: TGTGCCAGCAGCTCGAAGGGCAGGGGCCCGTCCCAAGAGACCCAGTACTTC
CDR3aa: CASSSKGRGPSQETQYF

j_gene: TRBJ2-3
abundance: -
d_gene: TRBD2
v_gene: TRBV27
CDR3nt: TGTGCCAGCAGTTTATCGGGGGGACTAGGCCTTGATACGCAGTATTTT
CDR3aa: CASSLSGGLGLDTQYF

j_gene: TRBJ1-2
abundance: -
d_gene: TRBD1
v_gene: TRBV4-2
CDR3nt: TGTGCCAGCAGCCAAGTGATGGGACAGTGGGGTGGCTACACCTTC
CDR3aa: CASSQVMGQWGGYTF

j_gene: TRBJ1-6
abundance: -
d_gene: -
v_gene: TRBV7-2
CDR3nt: TGTGCCAGCAGCTTGTCCGGGACAAGATCACCCCTCCACTTT
CDR3aa: CASSLSGTRSPLHF

j_gene: TRBJ1-1
abundance: -
d_gene: -
v_gene: TRBV2
CDR3nt: TGTGCCAGCAGTATTACGGGGAGGGGGGTGAACACTGAAGCTTTCTTT
CDR3aa: CASSITGRGVNTEAFF

j_gene: TRBJ1-2
abundance: few
d_gene: TRBD1
v_gene: TRBV29-1
CDR3nt: TGCAGCGTTGTGGGCAGGGGGCGTTTTGGCTACACCTTC
CDR3aa: CSVVGRGRFGYTF

j_gene: TRBJ2-1
abundance: -
d_gene: -
v_gene: TRBV2
CDR3nt: TGTGCCAGCACGACTACAGGGATCGATGAGCAGTTCTTC
CDR3aa: CASTTTGIDEQFF

j_gene: TRBJ2-1
abundance: few
d_gene: -
v_gene: TRBV7-6
CDR3nt: TGTGCCAGCAGCTCCTTTGGGGGGCTCTGGGATGAGCAGTTCTTC
CDR3aa: CASSSFGGLWDEQFF

j_gene: TRBJ1-2
abundance: -
d_gene: -
v_gene: TRBV7-8
CDR3nt: TGTGCCAGCAGCCTGGCAGGAATTAGAGACTATGGCTACACCTTC
CDR3aa: CASSLAGIRDYGYTF

j_gene: TRBJ2-3
abundance: -
d_gene: TRBD2
v_gene: TRBV7-2
CDR3nt: TGTGCCAGCAGCTTATTTGGCGAGCGGGGGGGCCCAGATACGCAGTATTTT
CDR3aa: CASSLFGERGGPDTQYF

j_gene: TRBJ2-3
abundance: -
d_gene: TRBD2
v_gene: TRBV6-5
CDR3nt: TGTGCCAGCAGTTACGGACTAGCGGGGTCATTCACAGATACGCAGTATTTT
CDR3aa: CASSYGLAGSFTDTQYF

j_gene: TRBJ1-1
abundance: -
d_gene: -
v_gene: TRBV28
CDR3nt: TGTGCCAGCAGGATTTATTCAGCCGGGACACATGAAGCTTTCTTT
CDR3aa: CASRIYSAGTHEAFF

j_gene: TRBJ2-3
abundance: once
d_gene: TRBD2
v_gene: TRBV28
CDR3nt: TGTGCCAGCACCCTAGCGGGGGGCCCTCCCACGCAGTATTTT
CDR3aa: CASTLAGGPPTQYF

j_gene: TRBJ2-1
abundance: -
d_gene: TRBD2
v_gene: TRBV20-1
CDR3nt: TGCAGTGCTAGACCCGAAGGACTAGCGGGGACCTCCTACAATAAGCAGTTCTTC
CDR3aa: CSARPEGLAGTSYNKQFF

j_gene: TRBJ2-5
abundance: -
d_gene: -
v_gene: TRBV13
CDR3nt: TGTGCCAGCAGCTTAGTAATAGAAGACAAAGAGACCCAGTACTTC
CDR3aa: CASSLVIEDKETQYF

j_gene: TRBJ2-7
abundance: -
d_gene: -
v_gene: TRBV29-1
CDR3nt: TGCAGCGTTGAGACGGCAGGGGCAACCTACGAGCAGTACTTC
CDR3aa: CSVETAGATYEQYF